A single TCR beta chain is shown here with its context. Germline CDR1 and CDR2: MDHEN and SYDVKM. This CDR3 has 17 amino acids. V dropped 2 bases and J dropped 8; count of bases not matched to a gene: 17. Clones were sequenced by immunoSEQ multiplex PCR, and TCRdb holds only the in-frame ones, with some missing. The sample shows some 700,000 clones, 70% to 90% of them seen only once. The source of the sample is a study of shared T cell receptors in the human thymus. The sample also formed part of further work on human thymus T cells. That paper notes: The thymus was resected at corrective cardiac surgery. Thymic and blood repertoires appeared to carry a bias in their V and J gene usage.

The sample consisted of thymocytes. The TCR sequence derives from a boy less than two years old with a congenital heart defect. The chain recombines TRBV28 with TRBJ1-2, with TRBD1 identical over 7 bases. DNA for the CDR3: TGTGCCAGCAGTTTACTCGACCGGGGCGGGGACAGCCAGGGCTACACCTTC. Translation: CASSLLDRGGDSQGYTF.